The T cell receptor beta chain under discussion was sequenced for a study of T cells after yellow fever vaccination. The CDR3 sequence is 15 residues long. With 0 bases removed from V and 4 bases from J, the gap between germline ends came to 10 bases. CDR1 and CDR2 from the germline V gene are SGDLS and YYNGEE. This clonotype was seen at least ten times. Its antigen is as yet unknown. Study observations and caveats: Re-detected after boosting: most primary clones, 96% of CD4 and roughly 90% of CD8.

From the 5' RACE reads, TCRdb called clonotypes with MiXCR, one entry per CDR3 protein. Among a few hundred thousand distinct CDR3 sequences listed, approximately 3.8% were seen once. Sequences were derived from PBMCs, sampled on the day of the yellow fever booster vaccination. This TCR was recovered from a young man who received the YFV17D yellow fever vaccine. The genes are TRBV9 and TRBJ2-2; D is ambiguous. Here the CDR3 DNA reads TGTGCCAGCAGCGTAGAATGGGGATCCACCGGGGAGCTGTTTTTT. It specifies CASSVEWGSTGELFF.